The 27 T cell receptor beta chains presented below share a single source sample, sequenced in a study of cytomegalovirus exposure and HLA in healthy donors. The PCR had 60 Vbeta and 13 Jbeta primers. The data were produced by immunoSEQ multiplex PCR, yet TCRdb's version contains in-frame clones alone and is incomplete. The data hold around 200,000 clones, with about 80% observed a single time. Source material: PBMCs. Source of these receptors: a woman aged 55 to 70 in good health and CMV-seropositive.

This clone was recorded only once. In DNA, the CDR3 is TGTGCCAGCTCACCGGGACTAGCCGGCTACGAGCAGTACTTC. It translates to CASSPGLAGYEQYF. V is TRBV18 and J is TRBJ2-7; 9 positions agree with TRBD2. V lost 3 bases to trimming and J lost 3 bases; unmatched junction nucleotides: 3. In germline, CDR1 is KGHSH, CDR2 LQKENI. The CDR3 length is 14 residues.

This clone has just a few counts. The rearrangement joins TRBV9 to TRBJ2-1, with 11 positions matching TRBD2. The CDR3 consists of 15 residues. After removal of 3 bases from V and 8 bases from J, the junction contained 7 bases not matched to a gene. Per germline, CDR1 SGDLS and CDR2 YYNGEE. CDR3 loop: CASSASSGGAYEQFF. For the CDR3, the DNA is TGTGCCAGCAGCGCAAGTAGCGGGGGGGCGTATGAGCAGTTCTTC.

The rearrangement links TRBV4-2 to TRBJ1-2; 10 bases are shared with TRBD1. V lost 0 bases and J lost 5; bases outside the gene matches: 6. The CDR3 covers 16 residues. CDR1 is LGHNA and CDR2 is YNFKEQ in the germline V gene. The CDR3 spells CASSQESGTGVYGYTF. The CDR3 bases are TGTGCCAGCAGCCAAGAGTCGGGGACAGGGGTTTATGGCTACACCTTC.

The chain couples TRBV18 to TRBJ1-1; possibly TRBD1 for D (6 bases). Germline assignment: CDR1 KGHSH and CDR2 LQKENI. The V and J ends lost 2 bases and 0 bases respectively, with 13 bases between them. This CDR3 comprises 16 residues. The CDR3 DNA sequence: TGTGCCAGCTCACCAGTTTTTCAGGGGTTGAACACTGAAGCTTTCTTT. Translation gives CASSPVFQGLNTEAFF.

V gene TRBV5-1 combines with J gene TRBJ2-5; 7 bases align to TRBD2. This CDR3 region has 14 residues. CDR1 and CDR2 (germline): SGHRS, YFSETQ. J gave up 1 base and V 3 bases, and 3 bases lay outside the gene matches. CDR3 nucleotides: TGCGCCAGCAGCTACCGCGGGGGCCAAGAGACCCAGTACTTC. Protein: CASSYRGGQETQYF.

This clone turned up a few times. This chain links TRBV11-3 with TRBJ1-2, with 10 nucleotides matching TRBD1. Trimming cost V 5 bases and J 7 bases; bases outside gene matches: 1. The CDR3 runs 12 residues. Germline V gene sequence: CDR1 SGHNT, CDR2 YENEEA. The CDR3 region is CASSDRGLGYTF. The CDR3 coding sequence is TGTGCCAGCAGCGACAGGGGGCTTGGCTACACCTTC. Filled out from reference TRBV11-3 and TRBJ1-2, the complete variable domain reads EAGVVQSPRYKIIEKKQPVAFWCNPISGHNTLYWYLQNLGQGPELLIRYENEEAVDDSQLPKDRFSAERLKGVDSTLKIQPAELGDSAVYLCASSDRGLGYTFGSGTRLTVV.

The chain combines TRBV19 with TRBJ1-4; TRBD1 agrees at 9 bases. The CDR3 is 14 residues long. The J segment lost 8 bases and the V segment lost 7 bases, leaving 8 bases of the junction unmatched. The germline V gene has CDR1 LNHDA and CDR2 SQIVND (reference sequence). The CDR3: CASTVQGAREKLFF. For the CDR3, the DNA is TGTGCCAGTACCGTACAGGGGGCGAGGGAAAAACTGTTTTTT. Full variable domain (rest looked up from reference TRBV19 and TRBJ1-4): DGGITQSPKYLFRKEGQNVTLSCEQNLNHDAMYWYRQDPGQGLRLIYYSQIVNDFQKGDIAEGYSVSREKKESFPLTVTSAQKNPTAFYLCASTVQGAREKLFFGSGTQLSVL.

The V and J genes are TRBV7-3 and TRBJ2-7, with 9 positions matching TRBD2. J lost 5 bases, V lost 5 bases, and 13 bases had no gene match. Looked up from germline, CDR1 is SGHTA and CDR2 is FQGTGA. CDR3 size: 16 residues. CDR3 sequence: CASSPQGAGGRHEQYF. The CDR3 DNA follows: TGTGCCAGCAGCCCCCAAGGGGCGGGAGGGCGCCACGAGCAGTACTTC.

The V gene is TRBV29-1, the J gene TRBJ2-2; 11 bases line up with TRBD1. The junction had 4 bases not matched to a gene; V was cut back by 1 base and J by 6 bases. This CDR3 has 15 amino acids. Looked up from germline, CDR1 is SQVTM and CDR2 is ANQGSEA. CDR3 sequence: CSVEGPGQGAGELFF. The DNA of the CDR3 is TGCAGCGTTGAAGGCCCGGGACAGGGGGCCGGGGAGCTGTTTTTT.

CDR3: CASSLEARTIPDTQYF. The DNA for the CDR3 is TGTGCCAGCAGCTTGGAGGCCAGGACTATTCCAGATACGCAGTATTTT. The rearrangement links TRBV5-6 to TRBJ2-3; D is possibly TRBD2 (6 bases). Deletions cut 0 bases from V and 4 bases from J, with 15 bases between. This CDR3 is built from 16 residues. Germline V CDR1 and CDR2: SGHDT, YYEEEE.

The chain is built from TRBV5-1 and TRBJ2-7; 11 nucleotides line up with TRBD1. Germline V gene lookup returns CDR1 SGHRS and CDR2 YFSETQ. The V segment lost 2 bases and the J segment 2 bases; nucleotides outside the gene matches: 6. The CDR3 is made up of 16 amino acids. CDR3 DNA: TGCGCCAGCAGCTTAGCGGGACAGGGGGTACCCTACGAGCAGTACTTC. Translating it yields CASSLAGQGVPYEQYF.

V usage is TRBV28 and J usage is TRBJ2-3, with D possibly being TRBD2 (5 bases). Germline V gene sequence: CDR1 MDHEN, CDR2 SYDVKM. Trimming left V 6 bases short and J 2 bases short, with 12 bases between. The CDR3 length is 14 residues. DNA of the CDR3: TGTGCCAGCAGCCCAAGCGGAGCCACAGATACGCAGTATTTT. Translation: CASSPSGATDTQYF.

This clone was observed a few times. The chain links TRBV27 to TRBJ2-7; D not resolved. This CDR3 comprises 13 residues. CDR1 MNHEY and CDR2 SMNVEV come from the germline V gene (reference sequence). The V and J ends lost 5 bases and 8 bases respectively, with 16 bases between them. CDR3 nucleotides: TGTGCCAGCAGTCCGTTTGATGGCTCCAAGCAGTACTTC. Translation gives CASSPFDGSKQYF.

This chain uses TRBV19 with TRBJ1-1; 7 positions agree with TRBD1. J lost 4 bases, V lost 5 bases, and 10 bases had no gene match. This CDR3 spans 15 amino acids. CDR1 and CDR2 (germline): LNHDA, SQIVND (reference sequence). This CDR3 reads CASSFQPGGRTEAFF. The CDR3 bases are TGTGCCAGTAGTTTCCAACCAGGGGGACGCACTGAAGCTTTCTTT.

This chain uses TRBV5-4 with TRBJ2-4; possibly TRBD2 for D (6 bases). This CDR3 has 17 residues. The V end lost 4 bases, the J end lost 2 bases, and 19 bases lay between the germline ends. Germline V gene data show CDR1 as SGHNT and CDR2 as YYREEE (reference sequence). CDR3 loop: CASSPLPAGGSKNIQYF. In DNA, the CDR3 is TGTGCCAGCAGCCCCCTCCCAGCGGGCGGTTCCAAAAACATTCAGTACTTC.

For the CDR3, the DNA is TGTGCCAGCAGCCGGGGAGAAAAAGAGACCCAGTACTTC. This codes for CASSRGEKETQYF. V and J are TRBV7-9 and TRBJ2-5; maybe TRBD2 (5 bases). The germline V gene encodes CDR1 SEHNR and CDR2 FQNEAQ (reference sequence). Trimming cost V 5 bases and J 3 bases, with 10 bases left between them. CDR3 size: 13 residues.

Comment on this clone: The junction differs from germline at one of its ends, possibly a read error. The V call is TRBV4-2, the J call TRBJ2-1, with 11 bases matching TRBD2. The germline CDR1 and CDR2 sequences are LGHNA and YNFKEQ. The CDR3 sequence is 16 residues long. The chain's CDR3 is CASSQDGTSGNNEQLF. The DNA of the CDR3 is TGTGCCAGCAGCCAAGATGGGACTAGCGGCAACAATGAGCAGCTCTTC.

The chain is built from TRBV7-2 and TRBJ1-2; D is unclear. The V end lost 5 bases, the J end lost 4 bases, and 8 bases lay between the germline ends. CDR1 and CDR2 (germline): SGHTA, FQGNSA. The CDR3 contains 12 residues. The CDR3 loop is CASSPGAYGYTF. The CDR3, as DNA: TGTGCCAGCAGCCCCGGAGCCTATGGCTACACCTTC.

This chain links TRBV20-1 with TRBJ1-1; the match to TRBD1 covers 8 bases. The ends lost 6 bases at V and 11 bases at J; junction bases unmatched: 8. Germline CDR1 reads DFQATT; CDR2 reads SNEGSKA (reference sequence). The CDR3 consists of 11 residues. DNA for the CDR3: TGCAGTGCGCCCGGACAGGGTCGGGCTTTCTTT. Protein: CSAPGQGRAFF.

This clone was counted a single time. The rearrangement links TRBV29-1 to TRBJ1-1; tentatively, D is TRBD1 (5 bases). This CDR3 spans 13 amino acids. Germline V gives CDR1 SQVTM, CDR2 ANQGSEA. With 4 bases removed from V and 1 base from J, the gap between germline ends came to 10 bases. The CDR3 DNA sequence: TGCAGCGTTGGGGAAGGGGAGAACACTGAAGCTTTCTTT. Protein product: CSVGEGENTEAFF.

J is TRBJ2-2 and V is TRBV7-3; weak D call: TRBD2 (7 bases). Germline-derived CDR1 and CDR2 are SGHTA and FQGTGA. The CDR3 spans 14 residues. Trimming left V 7 bases short and J 4 bases short, with 13 bases between. The CDR3 DNA is TGTGCCAGCACTTCGGGGGGCAGCACCGGGGAGCTGTTTTTT. This encodes CASTSGGSTGELFF.

The CDR3 here is CASRVDRGPYEQYF. DNA of the CDR3: TGTGCCAGCAGGGTGGACAGGGGTCCCTACGAGCAGTACTTC. The J gene is TRBJ2-7, the V gene TRBV6-5; 9 nucleotides agree with TRBD1. The CDR3 sequence is 14 residues long. Germline values: CDR1 MNHEY, CDR2 SVGAGI. Germline trimming cut 6 bases from V and 2 bases from J; bases unmatched to any gene: 5.

The rearrangement joins TRBV7-3 to TRBJ2-3; D may be TRBD2 (5 bases). The CDR3 contains 15 residues. Trimming pared 4 bases from V and 4 bases from J, leaving 15 bases between. Per germline, CDR1 SGHTA and CDR2 FQGTGA. The CDR3 protein is CASSSATTGADTQYF. As DNA, the CDR3 is TGTGCCAGCAGCTCCGCGACGACCGGGGCAGATACGCAGTATTTT.

The chain links TRBV5-4 to TRBJ2-1; 7 bases are a match to TRBD1. With V trimmed by 2 bases and J by 1 base, 3 bases remained unmatched. CDR3 length: 15 residues. Germline V CDR1 and CDR2: SGHNT, YYREEE (reference sequence). The CDR3 reads CASSFDRASYNEQFF. The CDR3 DNA reads TGTGCCAGCAGCTTCGACAGGGCGTCCTACAATGAGCAGTTCTTC.

This chain uses TRBV6-1 with TRBJ1-5; no firm D call. Germline V gene sequence: CDR1 MNHNS, CDR2 SASEGT. The CDR3 is 14 amino acids. The ends were cut back, 2 bases at V and 0 bases at J, with 5 bases in the middle. The CDR3: CASSEQYSNQPQHF. The CDR3 bases are TGTGCCAGCAGTGAACAGTATAGCAATCAGCCCCAGCATTTT.

This chain joins TRBV9 and TRBJ2-7, with D maybe TRBD2 (6 bases). Germline V CDR1 and CDR2: SGDLS, YYNGEE. V was cut by 3 bases and J by 3 bases, with 16 bases left in between. CDR3 size: 15 residues. Here the CDR3 DNA reads TGTGCCAGCAGCGAGGGACTGGGGCCTAGCTACGAGCAGTACTTC. Its protein is CASSEGLGPSYEQYF.

This chain joins TRBV27 and TRBJ1-2, with a weak D call TRBD1 (5 bases). V lost 5 bases and J 7 bases, leaving 17 bases between the germline ends. This CDR3 region has 14 residues. The germline V gene encodes CDR1 MNHEY and CDR2 SMNVEV (reference sequence). The CDR3 nucleotides read TGTGCCAGCAGTCCATGGCAGGGTTTCGTTGGCTACACCTTC. It specifies CASSPWQGFVGYTF.